This TCR beta chain was sequenced in a study of OX40 agonist ivuxolimab in advanced cancers. Background on the study: Hepatocellular carcinoma, melanoma, renal cell or head and neck cancer occurred in dose-escalation patients. The group had a mean age of about 60 years, ranged from about 23 to 85, and was 82.7% male.

Overall study findings and caveats: Still undetermined is the antigen specificity of the expanded peripheral T cells. At 0.1 to 3.0 mg/kg, CD4+ and CD8+ blood T cells expanded clonally by week 6.

Details on this clone: Its antigen is unidentified.

Here immunoSEQ multiplex PCR was the method, and the copy in TCRdb shows in-frame clones only, minus some. The data contain some 30,000 clones, approximately 87% of them seen just once; the ten biggest clones take up roughly 29%. The sequence was obtained from an adult with an advanced solid tumor such as melanoma, head and neck, liver or kidney cancer. The input for sequencing was CD4+ or CD8+ T cells sorted from blood, taken in a trial of the OX40 agonist ivuxolimab.

The DNA of the CDR3 is TGCAGCGTTGCCTCGGGGCAGTTAGCTAACTATGGCTACACCTTC. It translates to CSVASGQLANYGYTF. J is TRBJ1-2 and V is TRBV29-1; D is possibly TRBD1 (5 bases). CDR3 size: 15 residues. V dropped 4 bases and J dropped 0 bases, with 15 bases sitting between them. CDR1 is SQVTM, CDR2 ANQGSEA, per germline.